Here is one T cell receptor (beta chain) with its context. The target antigen is unknown. The data were obtained in a study of vaccination and CD4 T cells after COVID-19. Study context: Spike peptides, overlapping and drawn from SARS-CoV-2, HCoV-NL63, HCoV-OC43 and HCoV-229E, were used to stimulate cells.

Sequencing of the DNA from cultured CD4+ T cells was carried out with the Oncomine TCR Beta short-read assay. MiXCR was run by TCRdb on the PCR reads, yielding one entry per CDR3 protein. The table includes more than 3,000 distinct CDR3 sequences, 15% to 20% detected once. Documented treatment: roughly 11-day PBMC culture with coronavirus spike peptide pools or control peptides (ViraFEST assay). Using peptide pools, antigen-specific T cells were expanded in ViraFEST before TCRs were sequenced. Germline loops: CDR1 SGHTS, CDR2 YDEGEE. J lost 8 bases, V lost 2 bases, and 15 bases had no gene match. The CDR3 is 17 residues long.

The sequencing sample was made of CD4+ T cells from blood, cultured in vitro. The clonotype was recovered from a human donor who had recovered from COVID-19. This chain joins TRBV5-8 and TRBJ1-5; 8 bases align to TRBD1. CDR3 DNA: TGTGCCAGCAGCTTCGCAGGGGGCGGCTTCCCTTTAGAGCCCCAGCATTTT. Translated, it gives CASSFAGGGFPLEPQHF. The complete variable domain, with remaining parts taken from reference TRBV5-8 and TRBJ1-5, reads EAGVTQSPTHLIKTRGQQATLRCSPISGHTSVYWYQQALGLGLQFLLWYDEGEERNRGNFPPRFSGRQFPNYSSELNVNALELEDSALYLCASSFAGGGFPLEPQHFGDGTRLSIL.